Below, 19 T cell receptor beta chains from the same sample are listed, as sequenced in a study of blood T cell repertoires in COVID-19. Repertoires were generated with immunoSEQ multiplex PCR, while TCRdb's copy carries only in-frame clones and drops some. The sample lists 150,000 to 200,000 clones, about nine tenths occurring once. The specimen sequenced was PBMCs or T cells enriched from blood (not recorded which). These receptors were taken from a woman between 18 and 29 years old who had recovered from COVID-19.

The J gene is TRBJ1-4, the V gene TRBV28; no definite D call. Trimming removed 5 bases at V and 12 bases at J, with 22 bases between. CDR1 MDHEN and CDR2 SYDVKM come from the germline V gene. The CDR3 length is 15 residues. In nucleotides, the CDR3 is TGTGCCAGCAGTCTTATTGGCGGGCTTCAGATGCAACTGTTTTTT. Translation: CASSLIGGLQMQLFF.

The chain has TRBV5-8 and TRBJ2-1, with 8 bases fitting TRBD2. The CDR3 is 15 amino acids. With V trimmed by 2 bases and J by 7 bases, 8 bases remained unmatched. From germline, CDR1 is SGHTS and CDR2 YDEGEE. CDR3 coding DNA: TGTGCCAGCAGCTTCCTAAAGCGGGAGTGGAATGAGCAGTTCTTC. Protein sequence: CASSFLKREWNEQFF.

This clone showed up just once. The V gene is TRBV28, the J gene TRBJ2-1; 7 bases line up with TRBD2. V was clipped by 7 bases and J by 0 bases; unmatched bases: 3. Germline CDR1 and CDR2: MDHEN and SYDVKM. The CDR3 runs 14 residues. CDR3: CASIWGGSYNEQFF. The CDR3 DNA follows: TGTGCCAGCATCTGGGGGGGCTCCTACAATGAGCAGTTCTTC.

CDR3 residues: CASSPDRLNEKLFF. DNA for the CDR3: TGTGCCAGCAGCCCGGACAGGCTGAATGAAAAACTGTTTTTT. V gene TRBV7-9 combines with J gene TRBJ1-4; 7 positions agree with TRBD1. In germline, CDR1 is SEHNR, CDR2 FQNEAQ (reference sequence). The ends lost 5 bases at V and 5 bases at J; junction bases unmatched: 5. CDR3 length: 14 amino acids.

In DNA, the CDR3 is TGTGCCAGTAGTATTGGGTCTAGCGGGATCTACAATGAGCAGTTCTTC. Its protein is CASSIGSSGIYNEQFF. V gene TRBV19 combines with J gene TRBJ2-1, with 9 bases lining up with TRBD2. This CDR3 has 16 residues. V trimming: 3 bases; J trimming: 3 bases; junction bases outside the gene matches: 6. The germline CDR1 and CDR2 sequences are LNHDA and SQIVND (reference sequence).

The rearrangement links TRBV6-4 to TRBJ2-7; 9 nucleotides agree with TRBD2. Germline V gene sequence: CDR1 MRHNA, CDR2 SNTAGT. J was trimmed by 4 bases and V by 4 bases; bases with no gene match: 8. The CDR3 covers 15 residues. The CDR3 sequence: CASSASGIGGYEQYF. CDR3 DNA: TGTGCCAGCAGTGCTAGCGGGATCGGAGGGTACGAGCAGTACTTC.

The chain combines TRBV7-9 with TRBJ1-2; D is undetermined. Trimming left V 5 bases short and J 2 bases short, with 9 bases between. The CDR3 covers 13 residues. CDR1 is SEHNR, CDR2 FQNEAQ, per germline (reference sequence). The CDR3 sequence: CASSPRRNYGYTF. The DNA for the CDR3 is TGTGCCAGCAGCCCACGCCGGAACTATGGCTACACCTTC.

This chain uses TRBV19 with TRBJ1-5, with D unresolved. Trimming left V 7 bases short and J 1 base short, with 8 bases between. This CDR3 has 13 residues. Per the germline V gene, CDR1 is LNHDA and CDR2 is SQIVND (reference sequence). The CDR3 protein is CASTHGSNQPQHF. DNA for the CDR3: TGTGCCAGTACACACGGGAGCAATCAGCCCCAGCATTTT.

The chain is built from TRBV12-5 and TRBJ2-2; 7 bases align to TRBD2. The CDR3 sequence is 15 residues long. Trimming at V came to 5 bases and at J to 6 bases, leaving 9 bases not matched to a gene. Germline-derived CDR1 and CDR2 are LGHNT and FRNRAP. CDR3 sequence reads: CASGPGLDGSGELFF. The CDR3 bases are TGTGCTAGTGGTCCCGGACTAGATGGCTCCGGGGAGCTGTTTTTT.

V usage is TRBV5-4 and J usage is TRBJ2-5; no definite D call. This CDR3 contains 13 residues. Trimming took 1 base from V and 5 from J, leaving 9 bases between them. CDR1 and CDR2 (germline): SGHNT, YYREEE (reference sequence). This CDR3 reads CASSLSLSETQYF. The CDR3 region has the DNA TGTGCCAGCAGCTTGTCATTGTCCGAGACCCAGTACTTC.

This clone was observed a few times. The rearrangement joins TRBV5-8 to TRBJ2-3, with TRBD1 as a possible D gene (6 bases). The germline V gene has CDR1 SGHTS and CDR2 YDEGEE. Trimming stripped 4 bases from V and 4 bases from J, with 13 bases between. This CDR3 spans 14 amino acids. Here the CDR3 DNA reads TGTGCCAGCAGCCCCAGGACAGCCGCAGATACGCAGTATTTT. Its protein is CASSPRTAADTQYF.

As concerns this clone: An end of the junction does not agree with germline; a read error may underlie this. The chain couples TRBV7-7 to TRBJ2-3; TRBD1 matches at 8 bases. The germline gives CDR1 SSHAT, CDR2 FNYEAQ (reference sequence). The CDR3 covers 14 residues. The chain's CDR3 is CASSQGQGTDTQYF. The CDR3 DNA sequence: TGTGCTAGCAGCCAGGGACAGGGCACAGATACGCAGTATTTT. The full variable domain, completed using reference TRBV7-7 and TRBJ2-3, is GAGVSQSPRYKVTKRGQDVTLRCDPISSHATLYWYQQALGQGPEFLTYFNYEAQPDKSGLPSDRFSAERPEGSISTLTIQRTEQRDSAMYRCASSQGQGTDTQYFGPGTRLTVL.

The CDR3 bases are TGTGCCAGCAGTCCATGGGGGGGGGAGACCCAGTACTTC. Translating it yields CASSPWGGETQYF. This chain uses TRBV12-3 or TRBV12-4 with TRBJ2-5, with 7 bases identical to TRBD2. The V segment lost 5 bases and the J segment 5 bases; nucleotides outside the gene matches: 5. The CDR3 spans 13 residues.

The CDR3 DNA is TGCGCCAGCAAATTGGGGACTAGCGGGAGCTATGAGCAGTTCTTC. Translated, it gives CASKLGTSGSYEQFF. The rearrangement joins TRBV5-1 to TRBJ2-1, with 14 bases aligning to TRBD2. The CDR3 extends over 15 amino acids. CDR1 is SGHRS and CDR2 is YFSETQ in the germline V gene. The V segment lost 6 bases and the J segment 8 bases; nucleotides outside the gene matches: 7.

This clone showed up just once. The rearrangement joins TRBV2 to TRBJ2-6; D is undetermined. Germline V CDR1 and CDR2: SNHLY, FYNNEI. The ends were cut back, 3 bases at V and 1 base at J, with 4 bases in the middle. The CDR3 runs to 14 residues. The CDR3 DNA reads TGTGCCAGCAGTGACAGGTCTGGGGCCAACGTCCTGACTTTC. Amino acid sequence: CASSDRSGANVLTF.

The chain has TRBV7-9 and TRBJ2-3; D gene uncertain. This CDR3 region has 11 residues. Germline-derived CDR1 and CDR2 are SEHNR and FQNEAQ (reference sequence). V was trimmed by 4 bases and J by 6 bases, leaving 5 bases between them. CDR3 sequence reads: CASSSLDTQYF. The CDR3 DNA reads TGTGCCAGCAGCTCCCTCGATACGCAGTATTTT.

V usage is TRBV9 and J usage is TRBJ1-4; D is unresolved. The CDR3 contains 14 residues. From germline, CDR1 is SGDLS and CDR2 YYNGEE. Trimming left V 2 bases short and J 2 bases short, with 7 bases between. CDR3 protein: CASSVRGTNEKLFF. The CDR3 region has the DNA TGTGCCAGCAGCGTCCGAGGGACTAATGAAAAACTGTTTTTT.

The sample holds one count of this clone. This chain uses TRBV7-9 with TRBJ2-6; the D is unclear. V dropped 1 base and J dropped 2 bases, with 12 bases sitting between them. Germline CDR1 is SEHNR and CDR2 is FQNEAQ (reference sequence). The CDR3 has 17 amino acids. The CDR3 loop is CASSLENYRTGANVLTF. DNA for the CDR3: TGTGCCAGCAGCTTAGAGAATTACAGAACTGGGGCCAACGTCCTGACTTTC.

The gene calls are TRBV9 and TRBJ2-3, with 8 bases fitting TRBD2. The CDR3 is 17 residues long. The V gene end was trimmed by 0 bases and the J gene end by 5 bases; junction bases not matched to a gene: 11. Germline lookup yields CDR1 SGDLS and CDR2 YYNGEE. CDR3 DNA sequence: TGTGCCAGCAGCGTAGACCCCCCGAGCGGGAGAGTAGATACGCAGTATTTT. This gives the protein CASSVDPPSGRVDTQYF.